Listed here are 9 T cell receptor beta chains from one sample, sequenced in a study of T-cell memory formation after mild COVID-19. TCRdb recomputed calls from the 5' RACE reads with MiXCR, one row per CDR3 protein. The sample holds around 300,000 distinct CDR3 sequences, approximately 19% seen once. The sequencing input was PBMCs or a T cell subset sorted from them (not recorded which). The receptors shown here come from a man in his late teens or twenties who had mild COVID-19 (a few samples of this study predate the infection). Cell type and time point are not known.

CDR3 region: CASSPVGGDGDTQYF. The CDR3 DNA sequence: TGTGCCAGCAGCCCAGTAGGGGGCGACGGAGATACGCAGTATTTT. The chain combines TRBV27 with TRBJ2-3; TRBD1 aligns across 7 bases. The CDR3 consists of 15 residues. Germline CDR1 MNHEY, CDR2 SMNVEV (reference sequence). V dropped 6 bases and J dropped 5; count of bases not matched to a gene: 11.

This clonotype showed up just a few times. The gene calls are TRBV12-3 or TRBV12-4 and TRBJ2-1, with D possibly matching TRBD2 (5 bases). V was cut by 3 bases and J by 10 bases, with 10 bases left in between. The CDR3 is made up of 12 amino acids. CDR3 coding DNA: TGTGCCAGCAGTTTTGAGGGTGGCGAGCAGTTCTTC. Its translation: CASSFEGGEQFF.

This clonotype was detected only a few times. The V call is TRBV5-1, the J call TRBJ2-7; the D call may be TRBD1 or TRBD2 (5 bases each). V was clipped by 3 bases and J by 2 bases, with 15 bases between them. Germline V lookup: CDR1 SGHRS, CDR2 YFSETQ. This CDR3 is 15 amino acids long. The DNA of the CDR3 is TGCGCCAGCAGCTCCCGAGGGAAGGGGACCTACGAGCAGTACTTC. Amino acid sequence: CASSSRGKGTYEQYF. The whole variable domain, filled in from reference TRBV5-1 and TRBJ2-7, reads KAGVTQTPRYLIKTRGQQVTLSCSPISGHRSVSWYQQTPGQGLQFLFEYFSETQRNKGNFPGRFSGRQFSNSRSEMNVSTLELGDSALYLCASSSRGKGTYEQYFGPGTRLTVT.

V usage is TRBV7-8 and J usage is TRBJ2-7; 8 bases are shared with TRBD1. CDR1 and CDR2 from the germline V gene are SGHVS and FQNEAQ. This CDR3 comprises 14 residues. V lost 3 bases, J lost 5 bases, and 6 bases stayed unmatched. CDR3 sequence: CASSFGQGIHEQYF. As DNA, the CDR3 is TGTGCCAGCAGCTTCGGACAGGGCATCCACGAGCAGTACTTC.

The rearrangement links TRBV5-1 to TRBJ1-2; D is perhaps TRBD1 (6 bases). Germline CDR1 is SGHRS and CDR2 is YFSETQ. The CDR3 covers 14 residues. V lost 5 bases and J lost 5, with 16 bases in between. The CDR3 region has the DNA TGCGCCAGCAGTGATAGGGACACTGGATATGGCTACACCTTC. Translation: CASSDRDTGYGYTF.

The rearrangement uses TRBV5-6 and TRBJ2-3; 8 bases match TRBD2. This CDR3 is 15 amino acids long. The V segment lost 4 bases and the J segment 4 bases; nucleotides outside the gene matches: 8. CDR1 is SGHDT and CDR2 is YYEEEE in the germline V gene. In DNA, the CDR3 is TGTGCCAGCAGCCACGGCGGGGGGACATCAGATACGCAGTATTTT. Protein: CASSHGGGTSDTQYF.

The chain carries TRBV5-4 and TRBJ1-2; a possible D gene is TRBD1 (5 bases). The CDR3 is 13 residues long. Germline CDR1 and CDR2: SGHNT and YYREEE (reference sequence). Trimming removed 4 bases at V and 5 bases at J, with 12 bases between. The CDR3 coding sequence is TGTGCCAGCAGCCCCGGGGGAACTTATGGCTACACCTTC. Translating it yields CASSPGGTYGYTF. The full variable domain, with the rest looked up from reference TRBV5-4 and TRBJ1-2, is ETGVTQSPTHLIKTRGQQVTLRCSSQSGHNTVSWYQQALGQGPQFIFQYYREEENGRGNFPPRFSGLQFPNYSSELNVNALELDDSALYLCASSPGGTYGYTFGSGTRLTVV.

This clonotype has only a few counts. This chain uses TRBV5-1 with TRBJ2-5; D is unclear. Germline V gene data show CDR1 as SGHRS and CDR2 as YFSETQ. V was clipped by 4 bases and J by 3 bases, with 16 bases between them. The CDR3 contains 15 residues. CDR3 residues: CASSTGTRPEETQYF. The CDR3 DNA is TGCGCCAGCAGCACCGGAACCAGGCCTGAAGAGACCCAGTACTTC.

The chain joins TRBV7-2 to TRBJ1-1; D is uncertain. Germline CDR1 is SGHTA and CDR2 is FQGNSA. The CDR3 totals 14 residues. V lost 3 bases to trimming and J lost 1 base, with 9 bases between them. Here the CDR3 DNA reads TGTGCCAGCAGCTTTTATGCCAGGAACACTGAAGCTTTCTTT. Amino acids: CASSFYARNTEAFF. Combining the CDR3 with reference TRBV7-2 and TRBJ1-1 gives the whole variable domain GAGVSQSPSNKVTEKGKDVELRCDPISGHTALYWYRQSLGQGLEFLIYFQGNSAPDKSGLPSDRFSAERTGGSVSTLTIQRTQQEDSAVYLCASSFYARNTEAFFGQGTRLTVV.